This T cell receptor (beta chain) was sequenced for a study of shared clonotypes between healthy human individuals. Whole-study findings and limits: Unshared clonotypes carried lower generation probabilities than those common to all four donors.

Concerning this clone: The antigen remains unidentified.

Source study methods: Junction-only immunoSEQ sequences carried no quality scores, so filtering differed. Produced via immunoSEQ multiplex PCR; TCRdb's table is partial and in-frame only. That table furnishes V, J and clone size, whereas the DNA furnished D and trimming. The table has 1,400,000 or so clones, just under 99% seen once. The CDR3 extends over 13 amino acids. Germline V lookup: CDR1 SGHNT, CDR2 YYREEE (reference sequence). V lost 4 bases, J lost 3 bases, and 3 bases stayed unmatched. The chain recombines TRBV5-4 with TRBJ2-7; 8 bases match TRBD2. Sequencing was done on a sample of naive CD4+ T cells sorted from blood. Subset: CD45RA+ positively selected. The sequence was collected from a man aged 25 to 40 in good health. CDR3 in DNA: TGTGCCAGCAGCCGGGAGGGATTCTACGAGCAGTACTTC. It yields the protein CASSREGFYEQYF.